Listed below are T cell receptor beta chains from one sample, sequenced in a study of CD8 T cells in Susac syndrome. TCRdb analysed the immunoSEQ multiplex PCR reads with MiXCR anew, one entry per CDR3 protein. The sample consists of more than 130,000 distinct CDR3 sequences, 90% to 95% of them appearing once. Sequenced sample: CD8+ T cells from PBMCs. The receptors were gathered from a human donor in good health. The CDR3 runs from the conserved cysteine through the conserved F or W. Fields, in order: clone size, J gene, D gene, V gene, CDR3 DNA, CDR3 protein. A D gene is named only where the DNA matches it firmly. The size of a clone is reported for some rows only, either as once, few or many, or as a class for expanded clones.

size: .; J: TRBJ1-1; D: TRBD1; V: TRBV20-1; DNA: TGCAGTGCTACGACAGGGGTTATGAACACTGAAGCTTTCTTT; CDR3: CSATTGVMNTEAFF
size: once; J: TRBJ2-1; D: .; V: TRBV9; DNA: TGTGCCAGCAGCGTAGTTGAGGATGAGCAGTTCTTC; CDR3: CASSVVEDEQFF
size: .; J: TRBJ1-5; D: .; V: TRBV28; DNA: TGTGCCAGCAGTTTAAGTCAGCCCCAGCATTTT; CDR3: CASSLSQPQHF
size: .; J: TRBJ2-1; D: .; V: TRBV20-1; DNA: TGCAGTGCTAGAACTCTAGCCAACTACAATGAGCAGTTCTTC; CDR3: CSARTLANYNEQFF
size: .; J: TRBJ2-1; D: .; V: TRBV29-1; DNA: TGCAGCGCTACGGGAGCCGATGAGCAGTTCTTC; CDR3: CSATGADEQFF
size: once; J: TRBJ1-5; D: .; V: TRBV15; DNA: TGTGCCACCAGCAGAGATTCAGGTCCAAATCAGCCCCAGCATTTT; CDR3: CATSRDSGPNQPQHF
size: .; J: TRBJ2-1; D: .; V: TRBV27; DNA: TGTGCCAGCAGTTTATTCCTTGCTAGCTCCTACAATGAGCAGTTCTTC; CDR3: CASSLFLASSYNEQFF
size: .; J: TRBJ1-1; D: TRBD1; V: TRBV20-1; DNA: TGCAGTGCTAGACCTCTGACAGGGGCGAACACTGAAGCTTTCTTT; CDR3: CSARPLTGANTEAFF
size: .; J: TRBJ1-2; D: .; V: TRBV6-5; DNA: TGTGCCAGCAGTGGGGACCTCTATGGCTACACCTTC; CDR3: CASSGDLYGYTF
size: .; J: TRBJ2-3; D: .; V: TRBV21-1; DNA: TGTGCCAGCAGGTCGCTGGTTGATACGCAGTATTTT; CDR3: CASRSLVDTQYF
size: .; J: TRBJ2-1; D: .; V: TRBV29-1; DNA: TGCAGCGTTCAATACGGTGAGCAGTTCTTC; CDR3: CSVQYGEQFF
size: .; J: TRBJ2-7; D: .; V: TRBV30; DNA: TGTGCCTGGAGTGTAATGGCGGGGCTCGAGCAGTACTTC; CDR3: CAWSVMAGLEQYF
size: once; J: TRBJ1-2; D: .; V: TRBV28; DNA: TGTGCCAGCAGTTTCGGGTCGAGCTATGGCTACACCTTC; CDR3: CASSFGSSYGYTF
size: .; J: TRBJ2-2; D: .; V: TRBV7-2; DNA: TGTGCCAGCAGCGATGGGAGCTCTGGCGGGGAGCTGTTTTTT; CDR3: CASSDGSSGGELFF
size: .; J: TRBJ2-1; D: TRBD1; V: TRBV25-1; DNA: TGTGCCAGCAGTTTACGACAGGGAGTAGTCTACAATGAGCAGTTCTTC; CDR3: CASSLRQGVVYNEQFF
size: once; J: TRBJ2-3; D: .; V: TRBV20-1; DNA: TGCAGTGCTAAACTAGTTAACTCGGATACGCAGTATTTT; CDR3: CSAKLVNSDTQYF